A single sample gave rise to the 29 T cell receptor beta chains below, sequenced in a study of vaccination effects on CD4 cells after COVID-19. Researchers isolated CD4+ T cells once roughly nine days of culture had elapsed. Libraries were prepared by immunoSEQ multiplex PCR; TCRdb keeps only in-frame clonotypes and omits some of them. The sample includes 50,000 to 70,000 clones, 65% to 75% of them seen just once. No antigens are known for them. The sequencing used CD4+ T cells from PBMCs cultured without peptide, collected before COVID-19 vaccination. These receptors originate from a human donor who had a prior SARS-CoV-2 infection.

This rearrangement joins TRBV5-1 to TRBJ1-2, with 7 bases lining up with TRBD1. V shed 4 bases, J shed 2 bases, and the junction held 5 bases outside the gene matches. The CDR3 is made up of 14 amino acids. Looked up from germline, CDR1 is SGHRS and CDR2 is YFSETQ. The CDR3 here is CASSPDRPNYGYTF. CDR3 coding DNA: TGCGCCAGCAGCCCGGACAGGCCGAACTATGGCTACACCTTC.

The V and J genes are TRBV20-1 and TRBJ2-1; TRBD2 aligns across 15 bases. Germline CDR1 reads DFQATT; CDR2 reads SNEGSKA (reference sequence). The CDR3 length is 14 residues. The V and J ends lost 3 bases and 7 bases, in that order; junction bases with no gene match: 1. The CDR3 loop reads CSASGTSGRNEQFF. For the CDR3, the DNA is TGCAGTGCTAGTGGGACTAGCGGGAGGAATGAGCAGTTCTTC.

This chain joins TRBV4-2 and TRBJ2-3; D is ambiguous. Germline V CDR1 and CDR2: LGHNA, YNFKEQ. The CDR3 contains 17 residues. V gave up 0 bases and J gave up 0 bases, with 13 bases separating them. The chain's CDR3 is CASSQDPTAASTDTQYF. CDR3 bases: TGTGCCAGCAGCCAAGATCCGACGGCAGCTAGCACAGATACGCAGTATTTT.

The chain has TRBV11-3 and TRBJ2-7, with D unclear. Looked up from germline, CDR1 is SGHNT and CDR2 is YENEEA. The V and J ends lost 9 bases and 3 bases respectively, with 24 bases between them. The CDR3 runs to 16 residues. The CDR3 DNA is TGTGCCAGGTCTTTTCTCGCGCCGATCCAAAACTACGAGCAGTACTTC. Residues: CARSFLAPIQNYEQYF.

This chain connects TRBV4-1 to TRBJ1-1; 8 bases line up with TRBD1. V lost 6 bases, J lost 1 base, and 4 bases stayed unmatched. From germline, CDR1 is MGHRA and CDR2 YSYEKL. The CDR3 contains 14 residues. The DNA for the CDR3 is TGCGCCAGCAGTCGAGACAGGGGGAACACTGAAGCTTTCTTT. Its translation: CASSRDRGNTEAFF.

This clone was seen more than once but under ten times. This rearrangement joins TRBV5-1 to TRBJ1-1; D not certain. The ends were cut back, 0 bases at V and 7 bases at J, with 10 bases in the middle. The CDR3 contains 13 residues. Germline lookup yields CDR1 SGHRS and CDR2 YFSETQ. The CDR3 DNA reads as TGCGCCAGCAGCTTGGAGGCGGTTGATGAAGCTTTCTTT. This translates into CASSLEAVDEAFF.

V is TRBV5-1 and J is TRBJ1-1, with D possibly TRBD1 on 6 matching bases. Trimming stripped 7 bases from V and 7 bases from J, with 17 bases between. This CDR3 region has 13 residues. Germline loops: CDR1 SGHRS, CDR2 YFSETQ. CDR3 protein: CASGGGPLLEAFF. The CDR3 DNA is TGCGCCAGCGGTGGGGGGCCACTACTTGAAGCTTTCTTT.

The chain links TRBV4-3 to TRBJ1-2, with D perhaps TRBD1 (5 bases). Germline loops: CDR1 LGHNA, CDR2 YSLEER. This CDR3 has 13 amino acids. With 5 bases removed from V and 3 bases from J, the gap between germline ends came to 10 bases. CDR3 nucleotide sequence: TGCGCCAGCAGCTACCGGGGGGACTATGGCTACACCTTC. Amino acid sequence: CASSYRGDYGYTF.

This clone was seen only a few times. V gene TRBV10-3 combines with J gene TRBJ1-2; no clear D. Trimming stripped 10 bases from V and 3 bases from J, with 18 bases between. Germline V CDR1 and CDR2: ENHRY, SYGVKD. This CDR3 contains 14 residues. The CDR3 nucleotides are TGTGCCACCACCCGGACGTATTCGGACTATGGCTACACCTTC. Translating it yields CATTRTYSDYGYTF.

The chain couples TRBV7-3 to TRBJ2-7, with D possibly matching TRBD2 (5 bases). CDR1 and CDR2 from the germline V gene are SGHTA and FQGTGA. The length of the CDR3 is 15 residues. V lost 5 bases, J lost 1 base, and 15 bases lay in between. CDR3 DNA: TGTGCCAGCAGCCCCACGGTGGGAGCGTCCTACGAGCAGTACTTC. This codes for CASSPTVGASYEQYF.

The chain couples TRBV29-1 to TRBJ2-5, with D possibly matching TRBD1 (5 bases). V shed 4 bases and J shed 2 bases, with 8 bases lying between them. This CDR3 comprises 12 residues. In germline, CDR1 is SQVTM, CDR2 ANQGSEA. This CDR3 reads CSVGQRQETQYF. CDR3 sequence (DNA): TGCAGCGTTGGACAGAGACAAGAGACCCAGTACTTC.

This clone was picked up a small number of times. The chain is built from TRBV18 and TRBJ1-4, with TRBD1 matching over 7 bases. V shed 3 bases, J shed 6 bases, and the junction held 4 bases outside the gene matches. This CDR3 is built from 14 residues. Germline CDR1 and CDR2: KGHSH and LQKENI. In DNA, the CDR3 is TGTGCCAGCTCACCCAACAGGGGTTATGAAAAACTGTTTTTT. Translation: CASSPNRGYEKLFF. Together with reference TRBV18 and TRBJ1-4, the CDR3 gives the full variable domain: NAGVMQNPRHLVRRRGQEARLRCSPMKGHSHVYWYRQLPEEGLKFMVYLQKENIIDESGMPKERFSAEFPKEGPSILRIQQVVRGDSAAYFCASSPNRGYEKLFFGSGTQLSVL.

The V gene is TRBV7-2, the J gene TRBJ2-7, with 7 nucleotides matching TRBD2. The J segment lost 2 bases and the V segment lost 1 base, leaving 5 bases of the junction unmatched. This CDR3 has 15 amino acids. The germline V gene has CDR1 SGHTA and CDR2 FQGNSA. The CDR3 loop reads CASSLVSGRTYEQYF. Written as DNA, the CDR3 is TGTGCCAGCAGCTTAGTTTCCGGGAGGACCTACGAGCAGTACTTC.

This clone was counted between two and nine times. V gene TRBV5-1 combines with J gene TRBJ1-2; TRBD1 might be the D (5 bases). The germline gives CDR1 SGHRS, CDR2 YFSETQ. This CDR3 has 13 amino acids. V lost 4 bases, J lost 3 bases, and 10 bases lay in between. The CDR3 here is CASSPGGDYGYTF. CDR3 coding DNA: TGCGCCAGCAGCCCCGGGGGGGACTATGGCTACACCTTC. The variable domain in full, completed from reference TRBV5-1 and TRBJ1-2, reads KAGVTQTPRYLIKTRGQQVTLSCSPISGHRSVSWYQQTPGQGLQFLFEYFSETQRNKGNFPGRFSGRQFSNSRSEMNVSTLELGDSALYLCASSPGGDYGYTFGSGTRLTVV.

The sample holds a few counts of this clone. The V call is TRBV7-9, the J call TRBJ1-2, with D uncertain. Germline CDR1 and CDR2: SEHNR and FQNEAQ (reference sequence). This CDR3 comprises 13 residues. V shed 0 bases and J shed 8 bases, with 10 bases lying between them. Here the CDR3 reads CASSLASNGGYTF. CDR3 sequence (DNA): TGTGCCAGCAGCTTAGCATCCAACGGGGGCTACACCTTC.

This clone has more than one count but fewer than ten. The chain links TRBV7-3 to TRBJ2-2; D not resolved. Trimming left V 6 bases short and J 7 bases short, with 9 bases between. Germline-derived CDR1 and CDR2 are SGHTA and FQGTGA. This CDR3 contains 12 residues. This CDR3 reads CASRESGGELFF. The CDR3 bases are TGTGCCAGCAGAGAAAGTGGCGGGGAGCTGTTTTTT.

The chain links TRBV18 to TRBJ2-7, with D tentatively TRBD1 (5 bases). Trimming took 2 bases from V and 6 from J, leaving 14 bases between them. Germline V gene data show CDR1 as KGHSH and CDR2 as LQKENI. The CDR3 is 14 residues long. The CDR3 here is CASSPYAGIIEQYF. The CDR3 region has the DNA TGTGCCAGCTCACCATATGCAGGGATTATCGAGCAGTACTTC.

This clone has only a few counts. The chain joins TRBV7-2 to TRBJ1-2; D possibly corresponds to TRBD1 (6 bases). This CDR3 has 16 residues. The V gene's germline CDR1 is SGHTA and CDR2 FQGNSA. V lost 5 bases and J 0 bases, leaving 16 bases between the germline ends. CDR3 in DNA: TGTGCCAGCAGCCCCGGGACATCCTACTCTAACTATGGCTACACCTTC. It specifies CASSPGTSYSNYGYTF.

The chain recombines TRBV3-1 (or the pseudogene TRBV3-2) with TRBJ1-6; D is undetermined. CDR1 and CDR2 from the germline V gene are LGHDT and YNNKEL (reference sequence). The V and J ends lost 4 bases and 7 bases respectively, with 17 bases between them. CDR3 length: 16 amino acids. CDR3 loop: CASSPPGVRRNSPLHF. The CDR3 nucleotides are TGTGCCAGCAGCCCTCCGGGAGTTAGGAGAAATTCACCCCTCCACTTT.

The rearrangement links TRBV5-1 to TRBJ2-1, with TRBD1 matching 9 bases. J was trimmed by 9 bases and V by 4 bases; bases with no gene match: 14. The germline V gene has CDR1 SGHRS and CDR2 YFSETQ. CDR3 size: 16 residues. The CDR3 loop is CASSPLDRGSRGEQFF. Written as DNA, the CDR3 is TGCGCCAGCAGCCCACTGGACAGGGGAAGTCGAGGTGAGCAGTTCTTC.

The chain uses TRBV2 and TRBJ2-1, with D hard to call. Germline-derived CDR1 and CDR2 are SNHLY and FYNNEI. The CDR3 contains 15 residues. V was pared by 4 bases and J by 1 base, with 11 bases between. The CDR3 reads CASSVSVGSYNEQFF. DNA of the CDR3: TGTGCCAGCAGTGTCTCAGTCGGATCCTACAATGAGCAGTTCTTC.

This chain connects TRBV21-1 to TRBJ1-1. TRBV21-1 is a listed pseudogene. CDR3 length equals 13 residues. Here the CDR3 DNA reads TGTGCCAGCAGGACAGGACTAAACACTGAAGCTTTCTTT. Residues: CASRTGLNTEAFF.

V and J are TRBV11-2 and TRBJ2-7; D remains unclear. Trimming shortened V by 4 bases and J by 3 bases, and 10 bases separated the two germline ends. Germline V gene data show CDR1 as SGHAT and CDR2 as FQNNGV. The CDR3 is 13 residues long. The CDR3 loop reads CASSSGRYYEQYF. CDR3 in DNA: TGTGCCAGCAGCTCTGGACGGTACTACGAGCAGTACTTC. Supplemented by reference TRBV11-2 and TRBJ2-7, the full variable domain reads EAGVAQSPRYKIIEKRQSVAFWCNPISGHATLYWYQQILGQGPKLLIQFQNNGVVDDSQLPKDRFSAERLKGVDSTLKIQPAKLEDSAVYLCASSSGRYYEQYFGPGTRLTVT.

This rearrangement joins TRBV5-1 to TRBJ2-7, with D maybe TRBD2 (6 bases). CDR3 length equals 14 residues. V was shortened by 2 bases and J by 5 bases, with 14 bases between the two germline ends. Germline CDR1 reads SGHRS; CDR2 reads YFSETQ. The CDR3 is CASSFNGGGDEQYF. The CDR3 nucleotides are TGCGCCAGCAGCTTTAACGGGGGTGGGGACGAGCAGTACTTC.

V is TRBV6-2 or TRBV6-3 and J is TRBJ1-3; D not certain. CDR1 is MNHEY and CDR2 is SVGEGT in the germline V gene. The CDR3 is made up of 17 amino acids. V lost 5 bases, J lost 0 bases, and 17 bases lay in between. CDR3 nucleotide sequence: TGTGCCAGCAGTAAACCGGGCGAGTTCTACTCTGGAAACACCATATATTTT. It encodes CASSKPGEFYSGNTIYF.

The CDR3 DNA reads as TGTGCCAGCAGCGTTTCAACCGGGACTAGCGGGACACACTACGAGCAGTACTTC. It translates to CASSVSTGTSGTHYEQYF. The chain couples TRBV9 to TRBJ2-7, with 13 bases aligning to TRBD2. The ends lost 2 bases at V and 3 bases at J; junction bases unmatched: 11. The CDR3 consists of 18 residues. Per germline, CDR1 SGDLS and CDR2 YYNGEE.

CDR3 sequence reads: CASSVQNVPKNIQYF. CDR3 coding DNA: TGTGCCAGCAGCGTGCAGAATGTACCCAAAAACATTCAGTACTTC. The chain has TRBV11-3 and TRBJ2-4; D is uncertain. The V gene's germline CDR1 is SGHNT and CDR2 YENEEA. V was pared by 5 bases and J by 2 bases, with 13 bases between. CDR3 size: 15 residues.

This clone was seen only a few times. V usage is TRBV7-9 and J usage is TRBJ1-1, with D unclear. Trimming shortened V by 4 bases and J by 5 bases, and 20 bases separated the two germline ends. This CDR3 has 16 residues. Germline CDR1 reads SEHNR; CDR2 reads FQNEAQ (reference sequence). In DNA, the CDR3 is TGTGCCAGCAGCTCCTTCGGAGGGATTCTGATAACTGAAGCTTTCTTT. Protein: CASSSFGGILITEAFF.

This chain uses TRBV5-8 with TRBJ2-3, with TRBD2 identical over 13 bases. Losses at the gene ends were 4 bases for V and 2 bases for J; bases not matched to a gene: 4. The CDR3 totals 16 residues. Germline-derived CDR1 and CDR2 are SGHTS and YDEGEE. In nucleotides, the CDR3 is TGTGCCAGCAGCCGTGGACTAGCGGGGGCCACAGATACGCAGTATTTT. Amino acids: CASSRGLAGATDTQYF.